The 14 T cell receptor beta chains below were found in one sample sequenced in a study of blood T cell repertoires in COVID-19. The assay was immunoSEQ multiplex PCR, and TCRdb's table has in-frame clones only and misses some. The sample records 110,000 to 150,000 clones, about 86% being singletons. The sample was PBMCs or T cells enriched from blood (not recorded which). The receptors come from a man aged 45 to 65 who had recovered from COVID-19.

The chain couples TRBV19 to TRBJ2-3; 9 positions match TRBD2. V trimming: 1 base; J trimming: 5 bases; junction bases outside the gene matches: 7. The length of the CDR3 is 16 residues. CDR1 is LNHDA and CDR2 is SQIVND in the germline V gene (reference sequence). The CDR3 region is CASSIGGAGGEDTQYF. Written as DNA, the CDR3 is TGTGCCAGTAGTATAGGCGGAGCGGGGGGTGAAGATACGCAGTATTTT. Full variable domain (rest looked up from reference TRBV19 and TRBJ2-3): DGGITQSPKYLFRKEGQNVTLSCEQNLNHDAMYWYRQDPGQGLRLIYYSQIVNDFQKGDIAEGYSVSREKKESFPLTVTSAQKNPTAFYLCASSIGGAGGEDTQYFGPGTRLTVL.

The rearrangement joins TRBV5-5 to TRBJ2-5; a possible D gene is TRBD1 (5 bases). Germline CDR1 and CDR2: SGHKS and YYEKEE (reference sequence). The CDR3 extends over 13 amino acids. Trimming stripped 3 bases from V and 2 bases from J, with 8 bases between. CDR3 protein: CASSYAGQETQYF. In DNA, the CDR3 is TGTGCCAGCAGCTACGCAGGGCAAGAGACCCAGTACTTC.

The chain uses TRBV29-1 and TRBJ1-3; 10 bases map to TRBD1. CDR1 is SQVTM and CDR2 is ANQGSEA in the germline V gene. CDR3 length equals 20 residues. The V segment lost 2 bases and the J segment 0 bases; nucleotides outside the gene matches: 16. Here the CDR3 reads CSVEWTGTGAAGFSGNTIYF. CDR3 coding DNA: TGCAGCGTTGAATGGACTGGGACAGGGGCCGCGGGGTTCTCTGGAAACACCATATATTTT.

The chain links TRBV4-1 to TRBJ2-1; TRBD2 matches 7 bases. CDR3 length: 16 amino acids. Unmatched junction bases numbered 3, after V lost 1 base and J lost 0 bases. The germline gives CDR1 MGHRA, CDR2 YSYEKL. The CDR3 coding sequence is TGCGCCAGCAGCCAAGTGCCTAGCGGCTCCTACAATGAGCAGTTCTTC. Encoded protein: CASSQVPSGSYNEQFF.

This chain uses TRBV28 with TRBJ2-7, with a weak D call TRBD1 (6 bases). The CDR3 runs to 15 residues. V lost 6 bases, J lost 1 base, and 16 bases lay in between. Germline V gene data show CDR1 as MDHEN and CDR2 as SYDVKM. CDR3 protein: CASRGGADISYEQYF. The CDR3 bases are TGTGCCAGCAGAGGGGGTGCCGATATATCCTACGAGCAGTACTTC.

The genes are TRBV3-1 (or the pseudogene TRBV3-2) and TRBJ2-2, with D unresolved. CDR3 length equals 13 residues. Germline lookup yields CDR1 LGHDT and CDR2 YNNKEL (reference sequence). With 2 bases removed from V and 4 bases from J, the gap between germline ends came to 5 bases. CDR3 bases: TGTGCCAGCAGCCAACTGAGCACCGGGGAGCTGTTTTTT. Translation gives CASSQLSTGELFF.

The genes are TRBV18 and TRBJ1-2, with TRBD1 matching over 8 bases. J gave up 6 bases and V 3 bases, and 3 bases lay outside the gene matches. Germline CDR1 reads KGHSH; CDR2 reads LQKENI. CDR3 size: 13 residues. The DNA of the CDR3 is TGTGCCAGCTCACCCAGGGGGCCGGATGGCTACACCTTC. As protein: CASSPRGPDGYTF.

In its sample, this clone was seen a few times. V and J are TRBV14 and TRBJ1-2, with D hard to call. The length of the CDR3 is 13 residues. Trimming removed 0 bases from V and 8 bases from J, with 10 bases in between. Germline V lookup: CDR1 SGHDN, CDR2 FVKESK. CDR3 residues: CASSQDRGSGYTF. The CDR3 DNA follows: TGTGCCAGCAGCCAAGACCGAGGGAGCGGCTACACCTTC.

The J gene is TRBJ1-1, the V gene TRBV4-3; D may be TRBD1 (5 bases). CDR1 LGHNA and CDR2 YSLEER come from the germline V gene. This CDR3 has 15 residues. Trimming removed 0 bases at V and 6 bases at J, with 14 bases between. The CDR3 sequence: CASSQERGTSSEAFF. DNA for the CDR3: TGCGCCAGCAGCCAAGAACGGGGGACGAGTTCTGAAGCTTTCTTT.

This chain joins TRBV13 and TRBJ1-6; TRBD1 matches 12 bases. CDR3 length: 17 residues. V was pared by 4 bases and J by 8 bases, with 9 bases of the junction left unmatched. Per germline, CDR1 PRHDT and CDR2 FYEKMQ (reference sequence). In nucleotides, the CDR3 is TGTGCCAGCAGCTATCTCGGGACAGGGGGCTCCTATTCACCCCTCCACTTT. It codes for CASSYLGTGGSYSPLHF.

The chain links TRBV6-2 or TRBV6-3 to TRBJ2-3; 7 bases map to TRBD1. This CDR3 spans 12 amino acids. The junction had 1 base not matched to a gene; V was cut back by 2 bases and J by 8 bases. Germline CDR1 MNHEY, CDR2 SVGEGT. For the CDR3, the DNA is TGTGCCAGCAGTTACGGGGACAGTACGCAGTATTTT. This codes for CASSYGDSTQYF.

The V call is TRBV12-3 or TRBV12-4, the J call TRBJ1-2; D may be TRBD1 (5 bases). CDR3 length: 12 amino acids. The ends were cut back, 3 bases at V and 4 bases at J, with 6 bases in the middle. Written as DNA, the CDR3 is TGTGCCAGCAGTTTCCAGGGCTATGGCTACACCTTC. It encodes CASSFQGYGYTF.

V is TRBV28 and J is TRBJ1-4, with 8 positions matching TRBD1. Germline V CDR1 and CDR2: MDHEN, SYDVKM. The CDR3 has 15 amino acids. The V segment lost 4 bases and the J segment 4 bases; nucleotides outside the gene matches: 5. As DNA, the CDR3 is TGTGCCAGCAGTTCGGGACAGGCGGGTAATGAAAAACTGTTTTTT. Amino acids: CASSSGQAGNEKLFF.

For the CDR3, the DNA is TGTGCCAGCGGGGAGGTCGGCACTGAAGCTTTCTTT. Amino acids: CASGEVGTEAFF. This chain links TRBV6-5 with TRBJ1-1; no reliable D call. Trimming pared 8 bases from V and 4 bases from J, leaving 11 bases between. The CDR3 has 12 residues. Per the germline V gene, CDR1 is MNHEY and CDR2 is SVGAGI.